This TCR beta chain was sequenced in a study of blood T cell repertoires in COVID-19. On the study more broadly: Some COVID-19 samples were acute and others convalescent; all came from the United States, Italy and Spain. T cells, B-cell-depleted T cells, or PBMCs supplied cDNA or gDNA.

In the original workflow: Counts of nucleated cells, estimated from reference gene primer amplification, were obtained. Data came from immunoSEQ multiplex PCR; TCRdb stores just in-frame clones and leaves some out. That table gives V, J and clone size, and the DNA gave D and trimming. The sample shows fewer than 85,000 clones, roughly 90% of them seen only once. The source of this sequence is a human donor in a cohort sampled during active COVID-19. Sequencing was carried out using peripheral blood.

CDR3 in amino acids: CASSDRGPGTGELFF. The CDR3 DNA is TGTGCCAGCAGTGACAGGGGGCCAGGTACCGGGGAGCTGTTTTTT. The V and J genes are TRBV6-1 and TRBJ2-2; 8 bases match TRBD1. The CDR3 is made up of 15 amino acids. The junction had 5 bases not matched to a gene; V was cut back by 3 bases and J by 5 bases. CDR1 MNHNS and CDR2 SASEGT come from the germline V gene.